This T cell receptor beta chain was sequenced during a study of T cells in Graves' hyperthyroidism and ophthalmopathy. RNA transcripts provided the source from which TCR beta CDR3 regions were amplified. The HTBI set primed first-round TCR CDR3 RT-PCR. From the multiplex PCR reads, TCRdb called clonotypes with MiXCR, one entry per CDR3 protein. This table holds roughly 660,000 distinct CDR3 sequences, 17% found once. Germline CDR1 and CDR2: DFQATT and SNEGSKA (reference sequence). The CDR3 has 17 amino acids. V dropped 1 base and J dropped 4; count of bases not matched to a gene: 7. The specimen sequenced was blood. This chain uses TRBV20-1 with TRBJ2-2; 12 bases are shared with TRBD2. The sequence came from a man aged 50 or older with Graves' hyperthyroidism. The CDR3 sequence: CSARASGRGRITGELFF. The CDR3 DNA reads TGCAGTGCTAGAGCTAGCGGGAGGGGACGGATCACCGGGGAGCTGTTTTTT.